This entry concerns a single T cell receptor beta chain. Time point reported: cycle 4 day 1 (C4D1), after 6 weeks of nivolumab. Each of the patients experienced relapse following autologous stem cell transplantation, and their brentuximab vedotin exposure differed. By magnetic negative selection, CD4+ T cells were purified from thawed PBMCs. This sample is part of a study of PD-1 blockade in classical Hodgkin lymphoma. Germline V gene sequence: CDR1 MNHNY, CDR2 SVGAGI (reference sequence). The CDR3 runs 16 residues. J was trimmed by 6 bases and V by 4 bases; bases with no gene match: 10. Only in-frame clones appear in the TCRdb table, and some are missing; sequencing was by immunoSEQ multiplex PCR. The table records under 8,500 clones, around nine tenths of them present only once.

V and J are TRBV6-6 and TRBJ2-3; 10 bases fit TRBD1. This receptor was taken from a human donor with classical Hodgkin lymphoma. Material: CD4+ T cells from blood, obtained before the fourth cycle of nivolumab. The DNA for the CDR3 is TGTGCCAGCAGTTTGTCCGGGACAGGGGCTGTCGATACGCAGTATTTT. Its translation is CASSLSGTGAVDTQYF.